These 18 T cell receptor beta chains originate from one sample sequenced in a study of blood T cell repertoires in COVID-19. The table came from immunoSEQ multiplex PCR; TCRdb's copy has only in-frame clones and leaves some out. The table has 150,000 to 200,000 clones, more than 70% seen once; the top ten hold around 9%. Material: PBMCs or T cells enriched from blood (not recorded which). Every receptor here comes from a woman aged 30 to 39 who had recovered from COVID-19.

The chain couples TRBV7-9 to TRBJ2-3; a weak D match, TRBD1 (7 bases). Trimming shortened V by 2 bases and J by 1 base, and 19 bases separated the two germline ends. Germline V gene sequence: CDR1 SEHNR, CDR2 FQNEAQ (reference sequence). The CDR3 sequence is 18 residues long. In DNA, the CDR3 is TGTGCCAGCAGCTTATTGATCGTCGGCAGGGGGGGCACAGATACGCAGTATTTT. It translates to CASSLLIVGRGGTDTQYF.

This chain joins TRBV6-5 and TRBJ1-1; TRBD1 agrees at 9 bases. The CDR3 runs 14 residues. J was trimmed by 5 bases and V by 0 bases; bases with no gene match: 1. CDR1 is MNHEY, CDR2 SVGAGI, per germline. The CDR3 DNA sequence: TGTGCCAGCAGTTACTCCGGACAGGGGACTGAAGCTTTCTTT. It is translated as CASSYSGQGTEAFF.

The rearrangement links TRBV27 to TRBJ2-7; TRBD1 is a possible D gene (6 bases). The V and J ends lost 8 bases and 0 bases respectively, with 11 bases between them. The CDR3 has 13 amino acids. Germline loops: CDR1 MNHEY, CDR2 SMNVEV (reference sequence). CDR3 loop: CASRDRSSYEQYF. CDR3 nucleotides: TGTGCCAGCCGAGACAGGAGCTCCTACGAGCAGTACTTC.

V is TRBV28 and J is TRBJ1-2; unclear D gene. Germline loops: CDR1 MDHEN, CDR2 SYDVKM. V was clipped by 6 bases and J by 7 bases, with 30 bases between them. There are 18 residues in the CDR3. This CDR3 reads CASSTINSALGLVLGYTF. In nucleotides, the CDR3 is TGTGCCAGCAGCACTATTAATTCGGCCTTAGGCCTCGTGCTTGGCTACACCTTC.

The CDR3 nucleotides are TGTGCCAGCAGTTACTATAGCCAGCTTAACACCGGGGAGCTGTTTTTT. Its translation: CASSYYSQLNTGELFF. V usage is TRBV6-5 and J usage is TRBJ2-2; D not certain. The V end was cut by 1 base, the J end by 2 bases, with 11 bases between. The CDR3 is made up of 16 amino acids. Looked up from germline, CDR1 is MNHEY and CDR2 is SVGAGI.

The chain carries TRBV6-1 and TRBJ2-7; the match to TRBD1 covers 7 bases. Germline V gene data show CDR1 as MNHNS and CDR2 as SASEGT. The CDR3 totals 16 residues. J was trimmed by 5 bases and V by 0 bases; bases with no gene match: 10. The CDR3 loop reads CASSEAAGTESDEQYF. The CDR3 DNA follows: TGTGCCAGCAGTGAAGCGGCCGGGACAGAAAGCGACGAGCAGTACTTC.

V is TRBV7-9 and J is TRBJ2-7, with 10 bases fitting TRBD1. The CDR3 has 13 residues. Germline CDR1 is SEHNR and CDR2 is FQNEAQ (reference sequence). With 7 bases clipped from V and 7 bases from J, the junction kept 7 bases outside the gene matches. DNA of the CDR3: TGTGCCAGCACGCCGACAGGGGGCCAGGAGCAGTACTTC. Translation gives CASTPTGGQEQYF.

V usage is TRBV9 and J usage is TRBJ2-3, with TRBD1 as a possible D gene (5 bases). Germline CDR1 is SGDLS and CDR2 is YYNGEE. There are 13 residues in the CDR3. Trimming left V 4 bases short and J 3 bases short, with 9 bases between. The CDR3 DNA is TGTGCCAGCAGCATACCAGGGACAGATACGCAGTATTTT. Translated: CASSIPGTDTQYF. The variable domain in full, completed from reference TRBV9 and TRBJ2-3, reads DSGVTQTPKHLITATGQRVTLRCSPRSGDLSVYWYQQSLDQGLQFLIQYYNGEERAKGNILERFSAQQFPDLHSELNLSSLELGDSALYFCASSIPGTDTQYFGPGTRLTVL.

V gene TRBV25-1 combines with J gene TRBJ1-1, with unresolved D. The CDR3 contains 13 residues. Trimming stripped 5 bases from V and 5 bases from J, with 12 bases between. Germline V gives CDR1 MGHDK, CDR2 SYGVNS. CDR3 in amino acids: CASSLRVGTEAFF. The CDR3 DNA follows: TGTGCCAGCAGTTTGAGGGTAGGGACTGAAGCTTTCTTT.

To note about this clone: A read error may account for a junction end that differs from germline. The CDR3 DNA is TGCAGCGTTGATAAGGACAGGGGTCTCTTC. This sequence encodes CSVDKDRGLF. The chain combines TRBV29-1 with TRBJ1-2, with 9 bases fitting TRBD1. Germline-derived CDR1 and CDR2 are SQVTM and ANQGSEA. The CDR3 has 10 amino acids.

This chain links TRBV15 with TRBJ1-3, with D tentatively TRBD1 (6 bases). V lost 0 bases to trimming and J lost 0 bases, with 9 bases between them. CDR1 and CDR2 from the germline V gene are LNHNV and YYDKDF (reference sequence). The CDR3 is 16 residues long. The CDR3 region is CATSRDMDSSGNTIYF. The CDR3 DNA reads TGTGCCACCAGCAGAGACATGGACAGCTCTGGAAACACCATATATTTT.

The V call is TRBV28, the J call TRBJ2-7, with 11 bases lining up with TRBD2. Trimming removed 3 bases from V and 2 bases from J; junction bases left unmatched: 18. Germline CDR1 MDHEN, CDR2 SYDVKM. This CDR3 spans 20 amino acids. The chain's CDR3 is CASSFSPRLAGILYTYEQYF. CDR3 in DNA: TGTGCCAGCAGTTTTTCCCCCCGACTAGCGGGAATCCTTTATACCTACGAGCAGTACTTC.

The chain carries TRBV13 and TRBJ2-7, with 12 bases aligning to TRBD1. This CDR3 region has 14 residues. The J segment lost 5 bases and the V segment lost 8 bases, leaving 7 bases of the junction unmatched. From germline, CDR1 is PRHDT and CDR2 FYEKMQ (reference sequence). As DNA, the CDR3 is TGTGCCAGCTCGGGACAGGGGGCTTTCGACGAGCAGTACTTC. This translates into CASSGQGAFDEQYF.

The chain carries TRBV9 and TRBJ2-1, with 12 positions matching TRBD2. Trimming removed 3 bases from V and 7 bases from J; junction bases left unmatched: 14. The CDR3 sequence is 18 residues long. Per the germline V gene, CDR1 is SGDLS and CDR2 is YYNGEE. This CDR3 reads CASSATPAGLAGGNEQFF. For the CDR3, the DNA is TGTGCCAGCAGCGCGACCCCCGCCGGGCTAGCGGGAGGGAATGAGCAGTTCTTC. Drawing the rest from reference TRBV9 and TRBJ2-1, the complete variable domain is DSGVTQTPKHLITATGQRVTLRCSPRSGDLSVYWYQQSLDQGLQFLIQYYNGEERAKGNILERFSAQQFPDLHSELNLSSLELGDSALYFCASSATPAGLAGGNEQFFGPGTRLTVL.

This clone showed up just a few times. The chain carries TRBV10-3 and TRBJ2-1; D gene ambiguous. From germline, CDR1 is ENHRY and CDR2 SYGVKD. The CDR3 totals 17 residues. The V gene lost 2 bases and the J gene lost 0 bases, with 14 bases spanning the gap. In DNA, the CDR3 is TGTGCCATCAGTGAGAGTATCCAGGAAACCTCCTACAATGAGCAGTTCTTC. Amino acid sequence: CAISESIQETSYNEQFF.

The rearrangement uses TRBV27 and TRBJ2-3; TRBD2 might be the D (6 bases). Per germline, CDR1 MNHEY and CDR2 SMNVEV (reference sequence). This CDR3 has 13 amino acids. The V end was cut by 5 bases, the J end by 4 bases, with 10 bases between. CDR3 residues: CASSGGSSDTQYF. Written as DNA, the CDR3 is TGTGCCAGCAGTGGGGGGAGCTCAGATACGCAGTATTTT.

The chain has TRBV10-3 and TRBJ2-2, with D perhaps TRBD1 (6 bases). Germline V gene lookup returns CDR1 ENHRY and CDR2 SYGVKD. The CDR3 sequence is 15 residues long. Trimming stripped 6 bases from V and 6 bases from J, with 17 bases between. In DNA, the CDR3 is TGTGCCATCAGCACAGGGTGGACCGGGTCCGGGGAGCTGTTTTTT. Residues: CAISTGWTGSGELFF.

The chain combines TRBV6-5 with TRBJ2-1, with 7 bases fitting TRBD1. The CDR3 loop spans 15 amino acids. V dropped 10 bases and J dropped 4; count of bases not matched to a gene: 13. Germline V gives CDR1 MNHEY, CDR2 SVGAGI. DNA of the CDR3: TGTGCCACCCTCGTGCGGACAGGTACTTACAATGAGCAGTTCTTC. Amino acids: CATLVRTGTYNEQFF.